The 32 T cell receptor beta chains below were found in one sample sequenced in a study of blood T cell repertoires in COVID-19 (dated by TCRdb to the early 2020s). Library preparation used the immunoSEQ multiplex PCR assay. Entries here come from immuneACCESS through TCRdb and include only in-frame sequences with V and J called. Some clones fail to appear in such tables; in the studies checked, an unresolved V gene covers under half of the shortfall, and the cause of the remainder is unknown. The table for this sample lists 95,000 to 150,000 clones; around nine tenths of them were counted only once. The ten largest make up about 1.6% of the sample. The specimen sequenced was peripheral blood. These receptors were obtained from a human donor in a cohort sampled during active COVID-19.

This chain links TRBV7-9 with TRBJ1-4; D is uncertain. This CDR3 spans 15 amino acids. Between the trimmed V and J ends, which lost 7 bases and 3 bases, there was a span of 15 bases. Germline V gene sequence: CDR1 SEHNR, CDR2 FQNEAQ (reference sequence). This CDR3 is CASNINGGPNEKLFF. DNA of the CDR3: TGTGCCAGCAACATCAACGGAGGGCCTAATGAAAAACTGTTTTTT.

This chain joins TRBV28 and TRBJ2-7; TRBD2 aligns across 7 bases. Unmatched junction bases numbered 8, after V lost 3 bases and J lost 6 bases. CDR3 length equals 14 residues. From germline, CDR1 is MDHEN and CDR2 SYDVKM. Written as DNA, the CDR3 is TGTGCCAGCAGTTTGGGGAGGGATCGTCTCGAGCAGTACTTC. It encodes CASSLGRDRLEQYF.

The gene calls are TRBV7-9 and TRBJ2-5; TRBD2 aligns across 12 bases. CDR3 length equals 15 residues. V trimming: 8 bases; J trimming: 5 bases; junction bases outside the gene matches: 9. The germline gives CDR1 SEHNR, CDR2 FQNEAQ (reference sequence). CDR3 loop: CASVPSGGARETQYF. For the CDR3, the DNA is TGTGCCAGCGTACCTAGCGGGGGGGCCCGGGAGACCCAGTACTTC.

This chain uses TRBV7-2 with TRBJ1-2, with a possible D match to TRBD1 (5 bases). Trimming removed 1 base from V and 7 bases from J, with 16 bases in between. The CDR3 runs to 15 residues. CDR1 SGHTA and CDR2 FQGNSA come from the germline V gene. The chain's CDR3 is CASSLGLTGLFGYTF. CDR3 sequence (DNA): TGTGCCAGCAGCTTAGGATTAACAGGCTTGTTTGGCTACACCTTC.

The V gene is TRBV12-3 or TRBV12-4, the J gene TRBJ2-1; 8 positions match TRBD1. The CDR3 totals 12 residues. V was clipped by 5 bases and J by 15 bases; unmatched bases: 9. The CDR3 bases are TGTGCCAGCAGTCCCAGACAGGGGTCCAGGTTCTTC. It translates to CASSPRQGSRFF.

The gene calls are TRBV3-1 (or the pseudogene TRBV3-2) and TRBJ2-5, with a possible D match to TRBD1 (6 bases). Per germline, CDR1 LGHDT and CDR2 YNNKEL (reference sequence). The length of the CDR3 is 12 residues. Trimming removed 0 bases from V and 7 bases from J, with 6 bases in between. This CDR3 reads CASSQEGGTQYF. The CDR3 DNA follows: TGTGCCAGCAGCCAAGAAGGGGGGACCCAGTACTTC.

The rearrangement joins TRBV7-9 to TRBJ2-7; 7 bases match TRBD1. CDR1 and CDR2 from the germline V gene are SEHNR and FQNEAQ (reference sequence). The junction had 14 bases not matched to a gene; V was cut back by 1 base and J by 2 bases. The CDR3 length is 18 residues. CDR3 nucleotides: TGTGCCAGCAGCTTAGGAACACGGCAGGGGGTTATACCCTACGAGCAGTACTTC. Residues: CASSLGTRQGVIPYEQYF.

The chain combines TRBV27 with TRBJ2-2, with 7 bases identical to TRBD1. With 5 bases clipped from V and 5 bases from J, the junction kept 11 bases outside the gene matches. The CDR3 runs 16 residues. Germline V gene data show CDR1 as MNHEY and CDR2 as SMNVEV (reference sequence). Here the CDR3 reads CASSPRRQGWTGELFF. CDR3 bases: TGTGCCAGCAGTCCAAGAAGACAGGGTTGGACCGGGGAGCTGTTTTTT.

V is TRBV7-8 and J is TRBJ1-5; D is unresolved. CDR3 length: 21 amino acids. Germline V gives CDR1 SGHVS, CDR2 FQNEAQ. The V end was cut by 0 bases, the J end by 0 bases, with 24 bases between. The CDR3 spells CASSLACVRGMGLNSNQPQHF. CDR3 nucleotides: TGTGCCAGCAGCTTAGCTTGTGTTCGAGGGATGGGTCTCAATAGCAATCAGCCCCAGCATTTT.

The chain is built from TRBV7-9 and TRBJ1-1; no reliable D call. The germline V and J ends were trimmed by 11 bases and 6 bases, with 13 bases remaining between them. The CDR3 runs to 11 residues. The V gene's germline CDR1 is SEHNR and CDR2 FQNEAQ (reference sequence). As DNA, the CDR3 is TGTGCCCCTAGCTTATTGTCTGAAGCTTTCTTT. This codes for CAPSLLSEAFF.

This clone has just one count. This chain connects TRBV7-6 to TRBJ2-1; 8 nucleotides line up with TRBD2. Per germline, CDR1 SGHVS and CDR2 FNYEAQ. V lost 1 base, J lost 4 bases, and 3 bases stayed unmatched. The CDR3 covers 15 residues. The CDR3 DNA reads as TGTGCCAGCAGCTTAGAGGCGGGGGGTTACAATGAGCAGTTCTTC. It yields the protein CASSLEAGGYNEQFF.

This chain connects TRBV3-1 (or the pseudogene TRBV3-2) to TRBJ2-1; D ambiguous. V was clipped by 0 bases and J by 2 bases, with 8 bases between them. Germline assignment: CDR1 LGHDT and CDR2 YNNKEL (reference sequence). CDR3 length equals 15 residues. The CDR3 loop is CASSQDPDTYNEQFF. DNA for the CDR3: TGTGCCAGCAGCCAAGATCCAGACACCTACAATGAGCAGTTCTTC.

This clone showed up just a few times. The chain combines TRBV4-1 with TRBJ1-1; perhaps TRBD1 as D (5 bases). CDR1 and CDR2 from the germline V gene are MGHRA and YSYEKL. This CDR3 has 15 residues. V dropped 0 bases and J dropped 6 bases, with 14 bases sitting between them. The CDR3 spells CASSQEWGDGSEAFF. CDR3 DNA: TGCGCCAGCAGCCAAGAATGGGGGGACGGTTCTGAAGCTTTCTTT.

The chain is built from TRBV24-1 and TRBJ2-5; TRBD2 might be the D (6 bases). This CDR3 has 15 residues. Germline values: CDR1 KGHDR, CDR2 SFDVKD. With 3 bases removed from V and 5 bases from J, the gap between germline ends came to 15 bases. CDR3 nucleotide sequence: TGTGCCACCAGTGATCCTGGGACTGAAGGGGAGACCCAGTACTTC. Translation: CATSDPGTEGETQYF.

The rearrangement links TRBV28 to TRBJ2-7; 8 bases agree with TRBD1. V gave up 6 bases and J gave up 4 bases; unmatched junction bases: 5. Germline V gives CDR1 MDHEN, CDR2 SYDVKM. The CDR3 runs to 13 residues. CDR3 in amino acids: CASSRQGWYEQYF. In DNA, the CDR3 is TGTGCCAGCAGCCGACAGGGGTGGTACGAGCAGTACTTC.

This clone was recorded a few times. This sequence joins TRBV20-1 and TRBJ2-7; 11 bases fit TRBD1. This CDR3 has 15 amino acids. Per germline, CDR1 DFQATT and CDR2 SNEGSKA (reference sequence). Unmatched junction bases numbered 4, after V lost 3 bases and J lost 0 bases. The CDR3 nucleotides are TGCAGTGCTAGTTCCGGGACAGGGGGCTCCTACGAGCAGTACTTC. Translating gives CSASSGTGGSYEQYF.

The J gene is TRBJ2-1, the V gene TRBV7-9, with 8 bases aligning to TRBD2. CDR3 length equals 14 residues. The junction had 8 bases not matched to a gene; V was cut back by 5 bases and J by 8 bases. Germline CDR1 SEHNR, CDR2 FQNEAQ (reference sequence). The CDR3 reads CASSPVGLVYEQFF. CDR3 sequence (DNA): TGTGCCAGCAGCCCTGTGGGACTAGTCTATGAGCAGTTCTTC.

The J gene is TRBJ2-2, the V gene TRBV28, with 7 positions matching TRBD1. This CDR3 has 13 amino acids. CDR1 is MDHEN and CDR2 is SYDVKM in the germline V gene. Unmatched junction bases numbered 7, after V lost 7 bases and J lost 8 bases. Written as DNA, the CDR3 is TGTGCCAGCAACGCAGGGGGACCGGGGGAGCTGTTTTTT. Protein product: CASNAGGPGELFF.

The chain is built from TRBV11-3 and TRBJ2-2; no clear D. The CDR3 consists of 16 residues. V dropped 0 bases and J dropped 3 bases, with 11 bases sitting between them. Germline V lookup: CDR1 SGHNT, CDR2 YENEEA. The CDR3 protein is CASSLETSVYTGELFF. In DNA form, the CDR3 reads TGTGCCAGCAGCTTAGAAACGTCGGTTTACACCGGGGAGCTGTTTTTT.

The chain's CDR3 is CASSLAGTGTEAFF. The CDR3 coding sequence is TGCGCCAGCAGCTTGGCGGGGACAGGGACTGAAGCTTTCTTT. The V call is TRBV5-1, the J call TRBJ1-1; 9 bases line up with TRBD1. The CDR3 spans 14 residues. CDR1 is SGHRS, CDR2 YFSETQ, per germline. Unmatched junction bases numbered 2, after V lost 0 bases and J lost 5 bases.

This clone was counted a few times. The sample carries other DNA sequences with the same CDR3. The chain couples TRBV4-1 to TRBJ2-7, with 8 bases aligning to TRBD2. J was trimmed by 0 bases and V by 1 base; bases with no gene match: 8. The CDR3 contains 17 residues. The V gene's germline CDR1 is MGHRA and CDR2 YSYEKL. CDR3: CASSQVASGRSSYEQYF. CDR3 DNA: TGCGCCAGCAGCCAAGTCGCCAGCGGGAGAAGCTCCTACGAGCAGTACTTC.

J is TRBJ1-3 and V is TRBV19; 7 bases fit TRBD1. Losses at the gene ends were 9 bases for V and 0 bases for J; bases not matched to a gene: 5. The CDR3 totals 14 residues. The germline CDR1 and CDR2 sequences are LNHDA and SQIVND (reference sequence). In nucleotides, the CDR3 is TGTGCCAGCTCGACAGGGATCTCTGGAAACACCATATATTTT. It translates to CASSTGISGNTIYF. The full variable domain, in which reference TRBV19 and TRBJ1-3 provide the parts outside the CDR3, is DGGITQSPKYLFRKEGQNVTLSCEQNLNHDAMYWYRQDPGQGLRLIYYSQIVNDFQKGDIAEGYSVSREKKESFPLTVTSAQKNPTAFYLCASSTGISGNTIYFGEGSWLTVV.

The chain couples TRBV7-9 to TRBJ2-1; 7 nucleotides align to TRBD1. This CDR3 contains 12 residues. Germline CDR1 is SEHNR and CDR2 is FQNEAQ (reference sequence). V trimming: 1 base; J trimming: 13 bases; junction bases outside the gene matches: 4. The CDR3 here is CASSLGDRGQFF. The CDR3 nucleotides read TGTGCCAGCAGCTTAGGGGACAGAGGACAGTTCTTC. Using reference TRBV7-9 and TRBJ2-1 for the parts outside the CDR3, the full variable domain is DTGVSQNPRHKITKRGQNVTFRCDPISEHNRLYWYRQTLGQGPEFLTYFQNEAQLEKSRLLSDRFSAERPKGSFSTLEIQRTEQGDSAMYLCASSLGDRGQFFGPGTRLTVL.

In nucleotides, the CDR3 is TGTGCCAGCAGCCGGCAGGAGGGCTACGAGCAGTACTTC. Translation gives CASSRQEGYEQYF. The chain joins TRBV3-1 (or the pseudogene TRBV3-2) to TRBJ2-7; perhaps TRBD2 as D (6 bases). The CDR3 runs to 13 residues. V shed 4 bases and J shed 3 bases, with 10 bases lying between them. The germline V gene has CDR1 LGHDT and CDR2 YNNKEL (reference sequence).

This clone was observed a few times. The chain uses TRBV4-1 and TRBJ1-2; 9 bases line up with TRBD1. Germline V gives CDR1 MGHRA, CDR2 YSYEKL. This CDR3 is 13 amino acids long. Trimming cost V 4 bases and J 8 bases; bases outside gene matches: 5. CDR3 residues: CASSLGTGRGYTF. The CDR3 DNA sequence: TGCGCCAGCAGCCTAGGGACAGGGCGCGGCTACACCTTC.

The chain is built from TRBV21-1 and TRBJ2-1; the table calls TRBD2, which could not be checked here. TRBV21-1 represents a pseudogene. The CDR3 covers 15 residues. CDR3: CASSKLAGAYNEQFF. For the CDR3, the DNA is TGTGCCAGCAGCAAGCTAGCGGGAGCCTACAATGAGCAGTTCTTC.

This chain uses TRBV9 with TRBJ2-5; TRBD2 aligns across 16 bases. This CDR3 is 17 amino acids long. V was clipped by 2 bases and J by 1 base; unmatched bases: 2. Germline V CDR1 and CDR2: SGDLS, YYNGEE. Here the CDR3 reads CASSVGTSGGVQETQYF. CDR3 bases: TGTGCCAGCAGCGTTGGGACTAGCGGGGGGGTCCAAGAGACCCAGTACTTC.

The chain is built from TRBV28 and TRBJ2-2; D might be TRBD1 (5 bases). Looked up from germline, CDR1 is MDHEN and CDR2 is SYDVKM. CDR3 length: 14 amino acids. V lost 7 bases and J lost 4, with 13 bases in between. The CDR3 bases are TGTGCCAGCACCCAGGGCAGGGTCACCGGGGAGCTGTTTTTT. Protein product: CASTQGRVTGELFF.

This chain joins TRBV24-1 and TRBJ2-7; maybe TRBD2 (5 bases). V was cut by 9 bases and J by 0 bases, with 8 bases left in between. The CDR3 is 12 amino acids. Germline V lookup: CDR1 KGHDR, CDR2 SFDVKD. The CDR3 sequence: CATGGDSYEQYF. For the CDR3, the DNA is TGTGCCACCGGAGGTGACTCCTACGAGCAGTACTTC.

The genes are TRBV11-2 and TRBJ1-1; D ambiguous. V was pared by 2 bases and J by 1 base, with 8 bases between. The CDR3 spans 14 residues. Germline CDR1 SGHAT, CDR2 FQNNGV. This CDR3 reads CASSLLRGNTEAFF. The CDR3 DNA reads as TGTGCCAGCAGCTTACTACGGGGGAACACTGAAGCTTTCTTT. Filled out from reference TRBV11-2 and TRBJ1-1, the complete variable domain reads EAGVAQSPRYKIIEKRQSVAFWCNPISGHATLYWYQQILGQGPKLLIQFQNNGVVDDSQLPKDRFSAERLKGVDSTLKIQPAKLEDSAVYLCASSLLRGNTEAFFGQGTRLTVV.

CDR3 protein: CASSLDEGQGYTF. In nucleotides, the CDR3 is TGCGCCAGCAGCTTGGATGAGGGTCAGGGCTACACCTTC. This chain joins TRBV5-1 and TRBJ1-2; D is ambiguous. This CDR3 region has 13 residues. Germline-derived CDR1 and CDR2 are SGHRS and YFSETQ. V dropped 0 bases and J dropped 8 bases, with 11 bases sitting between them.

This clone was counted once. The chain links TRBV12-2 to TRBJ2-4; the table's D call TRBD2 went unverified against the DNA. TRBV12-2 has pseudogene status. This CDR3 contains 17 residues. The CDR3 region is CASRSGSGRPTQNIQYF. The CDR3 DNA is TGTGCAAGTCGATCTGGTAGCGGGAGGCCGACCCAAAACATTCAGTACTTC.